The 5 T cell receptor beta chains below come from one sample, sequenced in a study of T cell responses to AZD1222 COVID-19 vaccine. Libraries were prepared by immunoSEQ multiplex PCR; TCRdb keeps only in-frame clonotypes and omits some of them. Found here are 150,000 to 180,000 clones, about 85% of them singletons; the top ten hold 2.5% to 4%. Source: peripheral blood, taken on day 0 of AZD1222 vaccination. The receptors stem from an adult in good health.

This clone appeared once. The chain couples TRBV27 to TRBJ2-1, with D perhaps matching TRBD1 or TRBD2 (5 bases each). The CDR3 covers 13 residues. V lost 8 bases to trimming and J lost 3 bases, with 11 bases between them. Germline CDR1 and CDR2: MNHEY and SMNVEV (reference sequence). The CDR3 sequence: CASRGDGYNEQFF. In nucleotides, the CDR3 is TGTGCCAGCCGAGGGGACGGCTACAATGAGCAGTTCTTC.

The DNA for the CDR3 is TGTGCCAGCAGTGCCCGGGGGGCGGACACCGGGGAGCTGTTTTTT. It codes for CASSARGADTGELFF. This chain links TRBV2 with TRBJ2-2; weak D call: TRBD2 (7 bases). The CDR3 totals 15 residues. CDR1 and CDR2 (germline): SNHLY, FYNNEI. V lost 4 bases and J lost 3, with 12 bases in between.

The J gene is TRBJ2-3, the V gene TRBV2, with 7 positions matching TRBD1. Looked up from germline, CDR1 is SNHLY and CDR2 is FYNNEI. Trimming at V came to 4 bases and at J to 0 bases, leaving 4 bases not matched to a gene. This CDR3 is 15 amino acids long. CDR3 amino acids: CASSGRQGSTDTQYF. CDR3 DNA: TGTGCCAGCAGTGGTAGACAGGGAAGCACAGATACGCAGTATTTT.

This chain connects TRBV5-4 to TRBJ2-2; tentative D call: TRBD1 (5 bases). The germline V gene has CDR1 SGHNT and CDR2 YYREEE (reference sequence). V was cut by 4 bases and J by 7 bases, with 17 bases left in between. The CDR3 consists of 15 residues. CDR3 in amino acids: CASSPGLGHGGELFF. The CDR3 bases are TGTGCCAGCAGCCCGGGTCTGGGGCACGGCGGGGAGCTGTTTTTT.

V gene TRBV5-1 combines with J gene TRBJ2-7; D tentatively reads TRBD1 or TRBD2 (5 bases each). Germline CDR1 is SGHRS and CDR2 is YFSETQ. The V and J ends lost 5 bases and 5 bases respectively, with 11 bases between them. The CDR3 extends over 12 amino acids. This CDR3 is CASRRGNDEQYF. In DNA, the CDR3 is TGCGCCAGCAGGAGGGGCAACGACGAGCAGTACTTC.